Shown below are 25 T cell receptor beta chains from a single sample sequenced in a study of CD4+ T cells in melanoma. Clones were sequenced by immunoSEQ multiplex PCR, and TCRdb holds only the in-frame ones, with some missing. The sample gives about 5,700 clones, around 68% of which show up once; approximately 25% is in the top ten. The sequencing sample was made of cells from a culture (not recorded whether cultured in vitro). These receptors were collected from a human donor with melanoma.

This sequence joins TRBV15 and TRBJ2-7; D is possibly TRBD1 (8 bases). CDR1 is LNHNV, CDR2 YYDKDF, per germline (reference sequence). The CDR3 spans 19 residues. Trimming took off 0 bases at V and 1 base at J, with 22 bases between the two ends. The DNA for the CDR3 is TGTGCCACCAGCAGAGAAAGCGGGACAGGCTATACAGGATCCTACGAGCAGTACTTC. This sequence encodes CATSRESGTGYTGSYEQYF.

The rearrangement links TRBV28 to TRBJ1-1; no clear D gene. V lost 5 bases to trimming and J lost 2 bases, with 21 bases between them. The CDR3 has 17 residues. CDR1 is MDHEN and CDR2 is SYDVKM in the germline V gene. CDR3 protein: CASSPGGFWAGNTEAFF. The CDR3, as DNA: TGTGCCAGCAGTCCGGGTGGTTTCTGGGCGGGCAACACTGAAGCTTTCTTT.

This sequence joins TRBV29-1 and TRBJ2-1, with 8 bases lining up with TRBD2. Per the germline V gene, CDR1 is SQVTM and CDR2 is ANQGSEA. V shed 1 base and J 6 bases; nucleotides not matched to a gene: 8. There are 15 residues in the CDR3. CDR3 sequence reads: CSVEVRRGGINEQFF. The CDR3 nucleotides are TGCAGCGTTGAAGTAAGGCGCGGGGGGATCAATGAGCAGTTCTTC.

The gene calls are TRBV9 and TRBJ1-6, with D uncertain. Trimming shortened V by 6 bases and J by 9 bases, and 10 bases separated the two germline ends. There are 12 residues in the CDR3. In germline, CDR1 is SGDLS, CDR2 YYNGEE. In DNA, the CDR3 is TGTGCCAGCAACCGGGCTTTTTCACCCCTCCACTTT. Translation gives CASNRAFSPLHF.

The chain joins TRBV3-1 (or the pseudogene TRBV3-2) to TRBJ1-5; D gene unclear. In germline, CDR1 is LGHDT, CDR2 YNNKEL (reference sequence). The V gene lost 1 base and the J gene lost 4 bases, with 8 bases spanning the gap. The CDR3 runs to 14 residues. The chain's CDR3 is CASSQVGGNQPQHF. CDR3 in DNA: TGTGCCAGCAGCCAAGTGGGCGGGAATCAGCCCCAGCATTTT.

V usage is TRBV4-3 and J usage is TRBJ2-2; a weak D match, TRBD2 (7 bases). The CDR3 has 16 amino acids. The V gene's germline CDR1 is LGHNA and CDR2 YSLEER. The germline V and J ends were trimmed by 0 bases and 9 bases, with 17 bases remaining between them. The CDR3 reads CASSQDSRGALRELFF. The CDR3 DNA reads as TGCGCCAGCAGCCAAGATAGTCGGGGGGCTCTGAGGGAGCTGTTTTTT.

This clone is termed medium-sized (0.01 to 0.1%). The genes are TRBV19 and TRBJ2-1; 12 bases match TRBD2. The CDR3 totals 15 residues. Germline V gene lookup returns CDR1 LNHDA and CDR2 SQIVND (reference sequence). J gave up 4 bases and V 3 bases, and 1 base lay outside the gene matches. The CDR3 reads CASSMGTSGYNEQFF. In nucleotides, the CDR3 is TGTGCCAGTAGTATGGGGACTAGCGGGTACAATGAGCAGTTCTTC.

V usage is TRBV5-5 and J usage is TRBJ2-2; a possible D gene is TRBD2 (5 bases). Germline V gene lookup returns CDR1 SGHKS and CDR2 YYEKEE (reference sequence). The CDR3 runs to 15 residues. V dropped 0 bases and J dropped 5 bases, with 11 bases sitting between them. The CDR3 DNA reads TGTGCCAGCAGCTTGGTGCCACCGGGGACCGGGGAGCTGTTTTTT. This codes for CASSLVPPGTGELFF.

This chain connects TRBV28 to TRBJ2-3, with 14 positions matching TRBD2. The CDR3 runs 17 residues. The V gene's germline CDR1 is MDHEN and CDR2 SYDVKM. After removal of 2 bases from V and 10 bases from J, the junction contained 11 bases not matched to a gene. CDR3 DNA sequence: TGTGCCAGCAGTTTACCGACTAGCGGGGGGGAGTCGAACGCGCAGTATTTT. Protein sequence: CASSLPTSGGESNAQYF.

This clone turned up a few times. This chain joins TRBV10-1 and TRBJ2-7; maybe TRBD1 (5 bases). V lost 0 bases and J lost 2, with 11 bases in between. CDR1 and CDR2 (germline): WNHNN, SYGVQD (reference sequence). This CDR3 is 15 amino acids long. CDR3 residues: CASSESRDRAYEQYF. The CDR3, as DNA: TGCGCCAGCAGTGAGTCCCGCGACAGAGCCTACGAGCAGTACTTC.

This clone turned up a few times. The chain combines TRBV7-8 with TRBJ2-1, with no clear D. The CDR3 length is 12 residues. In germline, CDR1 is SGHVS, CDR2 FQNEAQ. V gave up 5 bases and J gave up 4 bases, with 6 bases separating them. DNA for the CDR3: TGTGCCAGCAGCCCTAGGTACAATGAGCAGTTCTTC. It encodes CASSPRYNEQFF.

The J gene is TRBJ2-2, the V gene TRBV10-3, with 9 positions matching TRBD1. In germline, CDR1 is ENHRY, CDR2 SYGVKD. Trimming at V came to 9 bases and at J to 4 bases, leaving 9 bases not matched to a gene. The CDR3 runs to 15 residues. The CDR3 region has the DNA TGTGCCATTTCTCCGGGGACAGGGACCACCGGGGAGCTGTTTTTT. It translates to CAISPGTGTTGELFF.

This clone was counted between two and nine times. The gene calls are TRBV10-3 and TRBJ2-3; D is perhaps TRBD1 or TRBD2 (7 bases each). Germline lookup yields CDR1 ENHRY and CDR2 SYGVKD. Trimming removed 6 bases at V and 2 bases at J, with 12 bases between. This CDR3 has 14 amino acids. CDR3 DNA sequence: TGTGCCATCAGGCAGGGGGGGAACACAGATACGCAGTATTTT. Translated, it gives CAIRQGGNTDTQYF.

By sample fraction, this clone is medium-sized (0.01 to 0.1%). Other DNA sequences from this sample encode an identical CDR3 as well. The V gene is TRBV27, the J gene TRBJ2-1; D uncertain. Germline CDR1 and CDR2: MNHEY and SMNVEV (reference sequence). The CDR3 length is 11 residues. Trimming pared 6 bases from V and 4 bases from J, leaving 4 bases between. The DNA of the CDR3 is TGTGCCAGCAGCCTTTACAATGAGCAGTTCTTC. As protein: CASSLYNEQFF.

The V call is TRBV30, the J call TRBJ1-2, with a tentative D call TRBD1 (5 bases). This CDR3 contains 15 residues. Germline lookup yields CDR1 GTSNPN and CDR2 SVGIG (reference sequence). V was pared by 0 bases and J by 8 bases, with 19 bases between. Written as DNA, the CDR3 is TGTGCCTGGAGTGTATCCCAGGGAAGGGCGGAAGGCTACACCTTC. Its translation: CAWSVSQGRAEGYTF.

The J gene is TRBJ1-3, the V gene TRBV28, with D tentatively TRBD1 (6 bases). In germline, CDR1 is MDHEN, CDR2 SYDVKM. V lost 2 bases to trimming and J lost 0 bases, with 8 bases between them. This CDR3 is 15 amino acids long. The CDR3 DNA reads TGTGCCAGCAGTTTAACAGGGCCCTCTGGAAACACCATATATTTT. Its protein is CASSLTGPSGNTIYF.

CDR3 coding DNA: TGTGCCAGCAGCTTGGGCTGGTTCAGCTCCTACGAGCAGTACTTC. It codes for CASSLGWFSSYEQYF. The V gene is TRBV5-6, the J gene TRBJ2-7; D not resolved. This CDR3 has 15 residues. V lost 0 bases and J 0 bases, leaving 10 bases between the germline ends. Germline V lookup: CDR1 SGHDT, CDR2 YYEEEE.

This clone has a single count. The rearrangement uses TRBV12-3 or TRBV12-4 and TRBJ2-7, with D perhaps TRBD2 (6 bases). This CDR3 comprises 13 residues. Trimming left V 5 bases short and J 3 bases short, with 11 bases between. The CDR3: CASSPAGIYEQYF. The CDR3 nucleotides read TGTGCCAGCAGTCCCGCGGGGATCTACGAGCAGTACTTC.

The chain carries TRBV24-1 and TRBJ2-1, with 8 positions matching TRBD1. Germline V lookup: CDR1 KGHDR, CDR2 SFDVKD. V lost 5 bases, J lost 7 bases, and 6 bases stayed unmatched. The CDR3 consists of 14 residues. The CDR3 is CATSGDRGLNEQFF. In DNA, the CDR3 is TGTGCCACCAGTGGAGACAGGGGATTAAATGAGCAGTTCTTC.

By sample share, this clone is medium-sized. J is TRBJ2-1 and V is TRBV30, with D maybe TRBD1 (6 bases). Deletions cut 7 bases from V and 5 bases from J, with 12 bases between. Looked up from germline, CDR1 is GTSNPN and CDR2 is SVGIG (reference sequence). CDR3 size: 12 residues. The CDR3 region has the DNA TGTGCCTTCCTGGACAGTAACAATGAGCAGTTCTTC. The encoded protein is CAFLDSNNEQFF.

The chain combines TRBV5-1 with TRBJ1-1, with TRBD1 as a possible D gene (5 bases). The V end was cut by 4 bases, the J end by 4 bases, with 14 bases between. The CDR3 covers 14 residues. The germline gives CDR1 SGHRS, CDR2 YFSETQ. The CDR3 bases are TGCGCCAGCAGCCTACACTCAGGGACCACTGAAGCTTTCTTT. Its translation is CASSLHSGTTEAFF.

This clone came up a few times. This rearrangement joins TRBV25-1 to TRBJ2-7, with D maybe TRBD1 (5 bases). V shed 3 bases and J shed 6 bases, with 9 bases lying between them. Germline lookup yields CDR1 MGHDK and CDR2 SYGVNS. The CDR3 has 12 residues. CDR3: CASSDQGFEQYF. CDR3 coding DNA: TGTGCCAGCAGTGATCAGGGTTTCGAGCAGTACTTC.

The CDR3 reads CASSPGEDYGYTF. The DNA of the CDR3 is TGTGCCAGCTCACCGGGGGAGGACTATGGCTACACCTTC. The chain combines TRBV18 with TRBJ1-2; a weak D match, TRBD1 (5 bases). V gave up 3 bases and J gave up 3 bases, with 8 bases separating them. The CDR3 has 13 residues. Germline CDR1 reads KGHSH; CDR2 reads LQKENI. Full variable domain (remainder filled in from reference TRBV18 and TRBJ1-2): NAGVMQNPRHLVRRRGQEARLRCSPMKGHSHVYWYRQLPEEGLKFMVYLQKENIIDESGMPKERFSAEFPKEGPSILRIQQVVRGDSAAYFCASSPGEDYGYTFGSGTRLTVV.

In its sample, this clone ranks as medium-sized (0.01 to 0.1%). V usage is TRBV13 and J usage is TRBJ2-1; unclear D gene. Per the germline V gene, CDR1 is PRHDT and CDR2 is FYEKMQ (reference sequence). V shed 2 bases and J shed 3 bases, with 11 bases lying between them. CDR3 length: 15 amino acids. The CDR3 DNA follows: TGTGCCAGCAGCTTACGTCAATCCATCTACAATGAGCAGTTCTTC. Its translation is CASSLRQSIYNEQFF.

This sequence joins TRBV6-2 or TRBV6-3 and TRBJ2-3; 9 positions agree with TRBD1. The V gene's germline CDR1 is MNHEY and CDR2 SVGEGT. This CDR3 region has 16 residues. V gave up 0 bases and J gave up 6 bases; unmatched junction bases: 7. CDR3 loop: CASSYSLTGGWDTQYF. The DNA of the CDR3 is TGTGCCAGCAGTTACTCTTTGACAGGGGGTTGGGATACGCAGTATTTT.